This T cell receptor beta chain was recorded in a study of cytomegalovirus exposure and HLA in healthy donors. At the level of the study: Of a few hundred genotyped donors, 81% grouped in the Caucasian-associated ancestry cluster. Points from the study as a whole: The analysis excluded some indistinguishable V segments, including TRBV6-2 and TRBV6-3. A reported reduction in N-insertions relative to the approximately 670-donor mean was seen in an Asian-associated ancestry cluster in a later analysis.

With respect to this clone: What it binds is not known.

PCR was performed using 60 Vbeta and 13 Jbeta primers. Some clones are missing from TCRdb's copy, which holds only in-frame ones; the method was immunoSEQ multiplex PCR. This sample yields tens of thousands of clones, of which under 85% are seen a single time; about 53% belongs to the top ten. Trimming removed 4 bases from V and 8 bases from J; junction bases left unmatched: 9. The germline gives CDR1 MNHNS, CDR2 SASEGT. The CDR3 contains 15 residues. V gene TRBV6-1 combines with J gene TRBJ2-1; 9 positions agree with TRBD2. The sequence was obtained from a man aged 50 or older in good health and CMV-seropositive. The source material was PBMCs. Here the CDR3 reads CASSGAGGPVDEQFF. The CDR3 DNA is TGTGCCAGCAGTGGGGCGGGAGGGCCTGTGGATGAGCAGTTCTTC.